Listed below are T cell receptor beta chains from one sample, sequenced in a study of blood T cell repertoires in COVID-19. Profiled with immunoSEQ multiplex PCR; TCRdb holds only in-frame clones, not every one. The sample includes 150,000 to 200,000 clones, 82% seen only once; the top ten take more than 9%. The sequenced material came from peripheral blood. All receptors come from an elderly woman with active or convalescent COVID-19. CDR3s include the opening cysteine and the closing phenylalanine or tryptophan. Each record gives: D gene, J gene, V gene, CDR3 length, clone size, CDR3 DNA, CDR3 protein. The D gene is left open where the match is weak. The listing skips clone size in some rows; elsewhere it reads once, few, many or a size class.

d_gene: NA
j_gene: TRBJ1-5
v_gene: TRBV19
len: 14
abundance: once
CDR3nt: TGTGCCAGTACTTATGGGGGGTACAATCAGCCCCAGCATTTT
CDR3aa: CASTYGGYNQPQHF

d_gene: NA
j_gene: TRBJ1-3
v_gene: TRBV28
len: 14
abundance: few
CDR3nt: TGTGCCAGCAGTTCCGGGGGAGTAGGAAACACCATATATTTT
CDR3aa: CASSSGGVGNTIYF

d_gene: TRBD2
j_gene: TRBJ2-1
v_gene: TRBV7-2
len: 15
abundance: NA
CDR3nt: TGTGCCAGCAGGAGTAGACTAGCGGGAGACAATGAGCAGTTCTTC
CDR3aa: CASRSRLAGDNEQFF

d_gene: NA
j_gene: TRBJ1-3
v_gene: TRBV27
len: 15
abundance: NA
CDR3nt: TGTGCCAGCAGTGAAAGGGCAGGGATTGGAAACACCATATATTTT
CDR3aa: CASSERAGIGNTIYF

d_gene: TRBD1
j_gene: TRBJ1-4
v_gene: TRBV28
len: 14
abundance: NA
CDR3nt: TGTGCCAGCAGCTTCCAGGGGGCGCGTGAAAAACTGTTTTTT
CDR3aa: CASSFQGAREKLFF

d_gene: TRBD1
j_gene: TRBJ1-1
v_gene: TRBV28
len: 16
abundance: NA
CDR3nt: TGTGCCAGCAGCCCCTACGCCAGGGGGCGGAACACTGAAGCTTTCTTT
CDR3aa: CASSPYARGRNTEAFF

d_gene: TRBD2
j_gene: TRBJ2-1
v_gene: TRBV20-1
len: 13
abundance: NA
CDR3nt: TGCAGTGCTAGTAGCGGGAGTTTAGGTGAGCAGTTCTTC
CDR3aa: CSASSGSLGEQFF

d_gene: TRBD1
j_gene: TRBJ1-4
v_gene: TRBV5-1
len: 17
abundance: NA
CDR3nt: TGCGCCAGCAGCATCCGGACAGGCCCCCCAACTAATGAAAAACTGTTTTTT
CDR3aa: CASSIRTGPPTNEKLFF

d_gene: TRBD1
j_gene: TRBJ1-4
v_gene: TRBV9
len: 17
abundance: NA
CDR3nt: TGTGCCAGCAGCGCGCAGGGGGCCGGTATCGCTAATGAAAAACTGTTTTTT
CDR3aa: CASSAQGAGIANEKLFF

d_gene: TRBD2
j_gene: TRBJ2-3
v_gene: TRBV7-3
len: 15
abundance: NA
CDR3nt: TGTGCCAGCAGATCTAGCCGGGGGGGCACAGATACGCAGTATTTT
CDR3aa: CASRSSRGGTDTQYF

d_gene: NA
j_gene: TRBJ1-1
v_gene: TRBV12-5
len: 16
abundance: NA
CDR3nt: TGTGCTAGTGGTTTGACTACCGGAGTTTTGAACACTGAAGCTTTCTTT
CDR3aa: CASGLTTGVLNTEAFF

d_gene: TRBD1
j_gene: TRBJ1-5
v_gene: TRBV3-1/TRBV3-2
len: 19
abundance: NA
CDR3nt: TGTGCCAGCAGCCAAGATACCGGGACAGGGGGCTCTAGCAATCAGCCCCAGCATTTT
CDR3aa: CASSQDTGTGGSSNQPQHF

d_gene: NA
j_gene: TRBJ1-1
v_gene: TRBV29-1
len: 13
abundance: NA
CDR3nt: TGCAGCGTTGAACGACACCAGAACACTGAAGCTTTCTTT
CDR3aa: CSVERHQNTEAFF

d_gene: NA
j_gene: TRBJ1-1
v_gene: TRBV19
len: 14
abundance: NA
CDR3nt: TGTGCCAGTAGTCCCCAGGGCTGGAACACTGAAGCTTTCTTT
CDR3aa: CASSPQGWNTEAFF

d_gene: TRBD2
j_gene: TRBJ2-2
v_gene: TRBV7-9
len: 16
abundance: few
CDR3nt: TGTGCCAGCAGCTTAGGAGCGGGATCGAGCACCGGGGAGCTGTTTTTT
CDR3aa: CASSLGAGSSTGELFF

d_gene: TRBD1
j_gene: TRBJ1-1
v_gene: TRBV6-5
len: 15
abundance: NA
CDR3nt: TGTGCCAGCAGCCGTAACCCAGGGGGAGACACTGAAGCTTTCTTT
CDR3aa: CASSRNPGGDTEAFF